At least ten counts were recorded for the clone carrying this TCR beta chain. V was clipped by 0 bases and J by 9 bases; unmatched bases: 7. Germline CDR1 and CDR2: SNHLY and FYNNEI. The CDR3 is 15 amino acids. The data derive from a study of low-dose radiotherapy and immunotherapy resistance in tumors. Study context: Every two weeks, cyclophosphamide 200 mg/m2 was infused one day before radiation plus immunotherapy.

Time point: before trial treatment. Alpha- and beta-chain coverage of first-strand cDNA came from TRAV- and TRBV-specific primers. With a V-primer adapter and a constant-region primer, TCRs were amplified for about 20 PCR cycles. TCRdb reanalysed the reads using MiXCR and keeps one entry per CDR3 protein. The table records tens of thousands of distinct CDR3 sequences, roughly 30% of them present only once. This rearrangement joins TRBV2 to TRBJ2-1; 8 bases agree with TRBD2. This sample comprised PBMCs, obtained before treatment. The sequence was collected from a female donor with ovarian cancer. CDR3 coding DNA: TGTGCCAGCAGTGAAGCGCGGGGGGAGGGTAGTGAGCAGTTCTTC. Amino acids: CASSEARGEGSEQFF. Supplemented by reference TRBV2 and TRBJ2-1, the full variable domain reads EPEVTQTPSHQVTQMGQEVILRCVPISNHLYFYWYRQILGQKVEFLVSFYNNEISEKSEIFDDQFSVERPDGSNFTLKIRSTKLEDSAMYFCASSEARGEGSEQFFGPGTRLTVL.